The 32 T cell receptor beta chains given below trace back to one sample, sequenced in a study of shared clonotypes between healthy human individuals. Here immunoSEQ multiplex PCR was the method, and the copy in TCRdb shows in-frame clones only, minus some. The sample includes 2 million or so clones, roughly 95% of them seen just once. The naive CD8 subset, CD45RO-negative cells positively selected for CCR7, excluded terminally differentiated effector memory CD45RA+ cells. Specimen: naive CD8+ T cells sorted from blood. The receptors come from a man aged 18 to 30 in good health.

V and J are TRBV28 and TRBJ2-7; D possibly corresponds to TRBD1 (6 bases). This CDR3 contains 14 residues. The germline V gene has CDR1 MDHEN and CDR2 SYDVKM. V dropped 4 bases and J dropped 5 bases, with 15 bases sitting between them. CDR3 DNA sequence: TGTGCCAGCAGTTCCTCAGGGGAATGGAACGAGCAGTACTTC. This translates into CASSSSGEWNEQYF.

The chain couples TRBV27 to TRBJ2-1; the match to TRBD2 covers 12 bases. The trim removed 1 base at V and 7 bases at J, leaving 2 bases unmatched. The CDR3 spans 15 residues. CDR1 and CDR2 from the germline V gene are MNHEY and SMNVEV (reference sequence). The CDR3 loop reads CASSLYGLAGNEQFF. The CDR3 region has the DNA TGTGCCAGCAGTTTATATGGACTAGCGGGGAATGAGCAGTTCTTC.

The rearrangement joins TRBV27 to TRBJ1-1, with 8 bases lining up with TRBD1. The CDR3 totals 12 residues. Germline assignment: CDR1 MNHEY and CDR2 SMNVEV (reference sequence). After removal of 4 bases from V and 6 bases from J, the junction contained 1 base not matched to a gene. The CDR3 is CASSSQGAEAFF. DNA of the CDR3: TGTGCCAGCAGTTCACAGGGGGCTGAAGCTTTCTTT.

As to this clone: Other DNA sequences in this specimen translate into the identical CDR3. The genes are TRBV10-2 and TRBJ2-7; D remains ambiguous. The CDR3 extends over 13 amino acids. Germline lookup yields CDR1 WSHSY and CDR2 SAAADI. V gave up 0 bases and J gave up 3 bases, with 6 bases separating them. DNA of the CDR3: TGCGCCAGCAGTGAGTCGGCTGGCTACGAGCAGTACTTC. Its protein product is CASSESAGYEQYF.

This chain links TRBV27 with TRBJ2-3, with D perhaps TRBD2 (7 bases). This CDR3 has 15 residues. Germline-derived CDR1 and CDR2 are MNHEY and SMNVEV (reference sequence). The V gene lost 8 bases and the J gene lost 1 base, with 16 bases spanning the gap. The CDR3 here is CASHTGTTRTDTQYF. The CDR3 region has the DNA TGTGCCAGCCACACAGGGACTACACGCACAGATACGCAGTATTTT.

This clone was observed once. The rearrangement uses TRBV5-4 and TRBJ2-1; D not resolved. V lost 2 bases to trimming and J lost 12 bases, with 15 bases between them. The germline gives CDR1 SGHNT, CDR2 YYREEE (reference sequence). The CDR3 length is 13 residues. The CDR3 coding sequence is TGTGCCAGCAGCTTAGGGATAGGGTATGGGCAGTTCTTC. Translation gives CASSLGIGYGQFF.

Regarding this clone: Relative to the germline gene, one junction end is altered; a read error may explain this. The rearrangement links TRBV7-8 to TRBJ1-1; D unclear. CDR3 length: 15 residues. Germline V gene data show CDR1 as SGHVS and CDR2 as FQNEAQ. The CDR3 region has the DNA TGTGCCAGCACCTTAAGGGCGGACGCCGGCACTGAAGCTTTCTTT. Translated: CASTLRADAGTEAFF.

The J gene is TRBJ2-1, the V gene TRBV12-5, with 7 bases identical to TRBD2. The length of the CDR3 is 15 residues. Germline-derived CDR1 and CDR2 are LGHNT and FRNRAP. The V segment lost 0 bases and the J segment 8 bases; nucleotides outside the gene matches: 7. The CDR3 loop is CASGLVGLGNDEQFF. For the CDR3, the DNA is TGTGCTAGTGGTTTGGTAGGACTAGGGAACGATGAGCAGTTCTTC. Using reference TRBV12-5 and TRBJ2-1 for the parts outside the CDR3, the full variable domain is DARVTQTPRHKVTEMGQEVTMRCQPILGHNTVFWYRQTMMQGLELLAYFRNRAPLDDSGMPKDRFSAEMPDATLATLKIQPSEPRDSAVYFCASGLVGLGNDEQFFGPGTRLTVL.

CDR3 residues: CASSVVGERGYTF. The CDR3 nucleotides read TGTGCCAGCAGCGTAGTGGGGGAACGAGGCTACACCTTC. V gene TRBV9 combines with J gene TRBJ1-2; maybe TRBD1 (5 bases). Germline V CDR1 and CDR2: SGDLS, YYNGEE. V shed 0 bases and J shed 8 bases, with 11 bases lying between them. This CDR3 contains 13 residues.

The chain joins TRBV6-1 to TRBJ1-1, with D unclear. The CDR3 loop spans 17 amino acids. The germline V gene has CDR1 MNHNS and CDR2 SASEGT. V lost 3 bases to trimming and J lost 3 bases, with 20 bases between them. The DNA of the CDR3 is TGTGCCAGCAGTGACCCCCCAGGCTGGGAAGAATACACTGAAGCTTTCTTT. Encoded protein: CASSDPPGWEEYTEAFF.

V usage is TRBV9 and J usage is TRBJ2-3; D remains unclear. Trimming took 3 bases from V and 2 from J, leaving 10 bases between them. CDR1 SGDLS and CDR2 YYNGEE come from the germline V gene. There are 14 residues in the CDR3. CDR3 sequence reads: CASSGRRNTDTQYF. The CDR3 DNA reads TGTGCCAGCAGCGGACGGCGAAACACAGATACGCAGTATTTT.

V and J are TRBV4-1 and TRBJ1-6; D uncertain. CDR3 length: 14 amino acids. CDR1 is MGHRA, CDR2 YSYEKL, per germline. The V end was cut by 1 base, the J end by 10 bases, with 11 bases between. Here the CDR3 DNA reads TGCGCCAGCAGCCAAGCTGGGTTTCTCTCACCCCTCCACTTT. Its protein product is CASSQAGFLSPLHF.

In the case of this clone: Sequence at one end of the junction differs from germline and may be a read error. V gene TRBV4-1 combines with J gene TRBJ2-5, with D maybe TRBD1 (5 bases). Germline CDR1 is MGHRA and CDR2 is YSYEKL. The CDR3 runs 13 residues. The CDR3 bases are TGCGCCAGCAGCCAAATACCTACCGCAACAGGCCACTTC. Amino acids: CASSQIPTATGHF.

The V call is TRBV6-5, the J call TRBJ2-3, with 10 bases identical to TRBD1. Germline trimming cut 5 bases from V and 5 bases from J; bases unmatched to any gene: 7. The CDR3 extends over 15 amino acids. CDR1 and CDR2 from the germline V gene are MNHEY and SVGAGI. The CDR3 region has the DNA TGTGCCAGCAGTCTCGGGACAGGGGTAATAGATACGCAGTATTTT. It yields the protein CASSLGTGVIDTQYF.

The chain uses TRBV4-1 and TRBJ1-2, with TRBD1 matching 7 bases. V lost 4 bases and J lost 6; bases outside the gene matches: 11. This CDR3 has 15 residues. In germline, CDR1 is MGHRA, CDR2 YSYEKL. The CDR3 is CASSPRVQGVDGYTF. The CDR3 DNA is TGCGCCAGCAGCCCAAGAGTTCAGGGGGTTGATGGCTACACCTTC.

The V call is TRBV5-6, the J call TRBJ1-2; no definite D call. CDR1 is SGHDT and CDR2 is YYEEEE in the germline V gene. The CDR3 runs to 12 residues. Deletions cut 5 bases from V and 3 bases from J, with 8 bases between. CDR3 protein: CASSQTDYGYTF. The CDR3 region has the DNA TGTGCCAGCAGTCAAACCGACTATGGCTACACCTTC.

V usage is TRBV6-6 and J usage is TRBJ1-6; D not resolved. CDR3 length: 16 amino acids. Germline V lookup: CDR1 MNHNY, CDR2 SVGAGI (reference sequence). V shed 6 bases and J shed 0 bases, with 12 bases lying between them. CDR3 DNA: TGTGCCAGCAGGGCAGACGAAGCCTCCTATAATTCACCCCTCCACTTT. This gives the protein CASRADEASYNSPLHF.

The chain uses TRBV7-9 and TRBJ1-2; TRBD1 matches 10 bases. This CDR3 comprises 15 residues. Germline V gives CDR1 SEHNR, CDR2 FQNEAQ (reference sequence). J was trimmed by 2 bases and V by 5 bases; bases with no gene match: 5. CDR3 sequence: CASSPTGGPNYGYTF. CDR3 sequence (DNA): TGTGCCAGCAGCCCGACAGGGGGCCCCAACTATGGCTACACCTTC.

About this clone: Other DNA sequences in the same sample also yield this CDR3. The chain uses TRBV9 and TRBJ2-7; no firm D call. Germline V lookup: CDR1 SGDLS, CDR2 YYNGEE. Deletions cut 0 bases from V and 6 bases from J, with 10 bases between. The CDR3 loop spans 13 amino acids. CDR3 protein: CASSVGSPGEQYF. CDR3 coding DNA: TGTGCCAGCAGCGTAGGGTCCCCGGGCGAGCAGTACTTC. Looking up the rest from reference TRBV9 and TRBJ2-7 gives the full variable domain: DSGVTQTPKHLITATGQRVTLRCSPRSGDLSVYWYQQSLDQGLQFLIQYYNGEERAKGNILERFSAQQFPDLHSELNLSSLELGDSALYFCASSVGSPGEQYFGPGTRLTVT.

V usage is TRBV4-1 and J usage is TRBJ2-1; D uncertain. Trimming stripped 0 bases from V and 0 bases from J, with 9 bases between. CDR1 is MGHRA and CDR2 is YSYEKL in the germline V gene. This CDR3 region has 16 residues. CDR3 residues: CASSQEHVPSYNEQFF. The CDR3 coding sequence is TGCGCCAGCAGCCAAGAGCACGTACCCTCCTACAATGAGCAGTTCTTC.

The chain has TRBV11-2 and TRBJ2-5; D call uncertain. From germline, CDR1 is SGHAT and CDR2 FQNNGV. The germline V and J ends were trimmed by 5 bases and 0 bases, with 13 bases remaining between them. The CDR3 covers 15 residues. In DNA, the CDR3 is TGTGCCAGCAGCCCCGTAGTGGCGGACCAAGAGACCCAGTACTTC. Its translation: CASSPVVADQETQYF. The complete variable domain, with remaining parts taken from reference TRBV11-2 and TRBJ2-5, reads EAGVAQSPRYKIIEKRQSVAFWCNPISGHATLYWYQQILGQGPKLLIQFQNNGVVDDSQLPKDRFSAERLKGVDSTLKIQPAKLEDSAVYLCASSPVVADQETQYFGPGTRLLVL.

V gene TRBV9 combines with J gene TRBJ1-1; D unresolved. Germline CDR1 is SGDLS and CDR2 is YYNGEE. Trimming cost V 4 bases and J 0 bases, with 10 bases left between them. The CDR3 is made up of 14 amino acids. The CDR3 sequence: CASSLTVVNTEAFF. The CDR3 DNA reads TGTGCCAGCAGCCTAACCGTGGTGAACACTGAAGCTTTCTTT.

The chain has TRBV6-6 and TRBJ2-2; D is uncertain. CDR1 and CDR2 (germline): MNHNY, SVGAGI (reference sequence). The ends were cut back, 7 bases at V and 3 bases at J, with 12 bases in the middle. The CDR3 runs to 14 residues. DNA for the CDR3: TGTGCCAGCACGGGCCCCCCGGACACCGGGGAGCTGTTTTTT. Protein: CASTGPPDTGELFF.

This clone appeared once. This chain connects TRBV5-4 to TRBJ1-2; D uncertain. Germline V lookup: CDR1 SGHNT, CDR2 YYREEE (reference sequence). The CDR3 length is 15 residues. The V gene lost 0 bases and the J gene lost 10 bases, with 19 bases spanning the gap. The CDR3 loop reads CASSLGPRNEITYTF. CDR3 nucleotide sequence: TGTGCCAGCAGCTTGGGGCCGCGGAACGAAATAACCTACACCTTC.

The chain recombines TRBV11-2 with TRBJ1-1; 8 nucleotides match TRBD1. Germline V CDR1 and CDR2: SGHAT, FQNNGV. This CDR3 has 17 residues. V lost 3 bases to trimming and J lost 1 base; unmatched junction nucleotides: 10. Here the CDR3 reads CASSFSTRTGTNTEAFF. CDR3 nucleotide sequence: TGTGCCAGCAGCTTTAGCACAAGGACAGGGACGAACACTGAAGCTTTCTTT.

This chain joins TRBV2 and TRBJ1-6; weak D call: TRBD1 (6 bases). The length of the CDR3 is 18 residues. CDR1 is SNHLY and CDR2 is FYNNEI in the germline V gene. Trimming pared 2 bases from V and 4 bases from J, leaving 18 bases between. The CDR3 protein is CASSETLGGEEYNSPLHF. The CDR3 DNA reads TGTGCCAGCAGTGAAACCCTCGGGGGCGAAGAATATAATTCACCCCTCCACTTT.

Note on this clone: The same CDR3 can be traced to other DNA sequences in this sample. V is TRBV7-9 and J is TRBJ2-5, with TRBD2 matching 11 bases. CDR3 size: 15 residues. V was pared by 4 bases and J by 3 bases, with 4 bases of the junction left unmatched. Germline-derived CDR1 and CDR2 are SEHNR and FQNEAQ (reference sequence). This CDR3 is CASSSPGLAEETQYF. CDR3 coding DNA: TGTGCCAGCAGCTCCCCGGGACTAGCGGAAGAGACCCAGTACTTC.

The chain carries TRBV11-2 and TRBJ2-3; 13 bases match TRBD2. There are 14 residues in the CDR3. Trimming took 4 bases from V and 6 from J; bases not matched to a gene: 1. The germline V gene encodes CDR1 SGHAT and CDR2 FQNNGV. This CDR3 reads CASSSTSGRDTQYF. The DNA of the CDR3 is TGTGCCAGCAGCTCGACTAGCGGGAGGGATACGCAGTATTTT.

This rearrangement joins TRBV9 to TRBJ2-7, with D maybe TRBD1 (5 bases). The V end lost 0 bases, the J end lost 6 bases, and 7 bases lay between the germline ends. The CDR3 covers 12 residues. Germline values: CDR1 SGDLS, CDR2 YYNGEE. The CDR3 loop is CASSVGRGEQYF. CDR3 nucleotide sequence: TGTGCCAGCAGCGTAGGAAGGGGCGAGCAGTACTTC.

This clone has just one count. The chain couples TRBV6-1 to TRBJ2-3; D possibly corresponds to TRBD1 (5 bases). There are 16 residues in the CDR3. Germline V gene lookup returns CDR1 MNHNS and CDR2 SASEGT. The V end lost 4 bases, the J end lost 2 bases, and 16 bases lay between the germline ends. CDR3 loop: CASSGQGFLFTDTQYF. The DNA for the CDR3 is TGTGCCAGCAGTGGCCAGGGCTTCCTTTTCACAGATACGCAGTATTTT.

This sequence joins TRBV13 and TRBJ2-2; D gene ambiguous. Between the trimmed V and J ends, which lost 3 bases and 3 bases, there was a span of 5 bases. Germline V gives CDR1 PRHDT, CDR2 FYEKMQ (reference sequence). The CDR3 length is 13 residues. In DNA form, the CDR3 reads TGTGCCAGCAGCTTCACAGACACCGGGGAGCTGTTTTTT. Translated: CASSFTDTGELFF.

This sequence joins TRBV28 and TRBJ1-6; 7 bases match TRBD1. The CDR3 sequence is 14 residues long. V trimming: 5 bases; J trimming: 4 bases; junction bases outside the gene matches: 2. Germline values: CDR1 MDHEN, CDR2 SYDVKM. Here the CDR3 reads CASSEGQYNSPLHF. In DNA form, the CDR3 reads TGTGCCAGCAGTGAGGGACAGTATAATTCACCCCTCCACTTT.